These T cell receptor beta chains were read from a single sample in a study of beta chain features in type 1 diabetes. Generated by immunoSEQ multiplex PCR, the TCRdb table keeps only in-frame clones and is missing some. The top ten hold 0.017% of the sample, which has roughly 230,000 clones, roughly a tenth seen once. Sample: naive CD4+ T cells from blood. These receptors all stem from a man aged 25 to 40 with type 1 diabetes. Each CDR3 is given with its conserved first and last residue. Each record gives: V gene, clone size, J gene, D gene, CDR3 DNA, CDR3 protein. A D gene is named only where the DNA matches it firmly. Clone size is stated in some rows and not others, as once, few, many or a class when expanded.

TRBV18	few	TRBJ1-1	NA	TGTGCCAGCTCACGTTACGACAGGAACACTGAAGCTTTCTTT	CASSRYDRNTEAFF
TRBV9	NA	TRBJ1-4	NA	TGTGCCAGCAGCGTAGCCGGGGGTCAGAGTAATGAAAAACTGTTTTTT	CASSVAGGQSNEKLFF
TRBV18	NA	TRBJ2-5	NA	TGTGCCAGCTCCTATAGCGGTTACCAAGAGACCCAGTACTTC	CASSYSGYQETQYF
TRBV25-1	NA	TRBJ2-2	TRBD1	TGTGCCAGCAGAAAACCGGGACAGGGATTTGGCGGGGAGCTGTTTTTT	CASRKPGQGFGGELFF
TRBV18	NA	TRBJ2-1	NA	TGTGCCAGCTCACCGGGCCTTAACAATGAGCAGTTCTTC	CASSPGLNNEQFF
TRBV6-5	few	TRBJ2-5	NA	TGTGCCAGCAGTTACTCCCGTCAGGGAGGCGAGACCCAGTACTTC	CASSYSRQGGETQYF
TRBV21-1	few	TRBJ2-7	NA	TGTGCCAGCAGCAACGGGACAGGGGATATCGACGAGCAGTACTTC	CASSNGTGDIDEQYF
TRBV28	NA	TRBJ1-4	NA	TGTGCCAGCAGCGCGGGAGGGTATGAAAAACTGTTTTTT	CASSAGGYEKLFF
TRBV9	NA	TRBJ2-1	TRBD2	TGTGCCAGCAGCCCGACTGCGGGGGGCCTCCTTAATGAGCAGTTCTTC	CASSPTAGGLLNEQFF
TRBV4-1	NA	TRBJ2-5	NA	TGCGCCAGCAGCCCGAGGATACAAGAGACCCAGTACTTC	CASSPRIQETQYF
TRBV30	few	TRBJ2-2	TRBD2	TGTGCCTGGAGTGTGGGGACTAGCGCGCACGGGGAGCTGTTTTTT	CAWSVGTSAHGELFF
TRBV29-1	few	TRBJ1-2	TRBD1	TGCAGCGTGAACAGGGGGCGCGACTATGGCTACACCTTC	CSVNRGRDYGYTF
TRBV7-6	few	TRBJ2-5	TRBD1	TGTGCCAGCAGCTTAGTGACAGGGGCAGAGACCCAGTACTTC	CASSLVTGAETQYF
TRBV10-3	NA	TRBJ2-5	NA	TGTGCCATCAGCACAGAGAAAGAGACCCAGTACTTC	CAISTEKETQYF
TRBV21-1	few	TRBJ1-1	NA	TGTGCCAGCTCCCGGGACACTTCATTTCCGAACACTGAAGCTTTCTTT	CASSRDTSFPNTEAFF
TRBV19	NA	TRBJ2-5	NA	TGTGCCAGTAGTACCGGGGTGAGAGAGACCCAGTACTTC	CASSTGVRETQYF
TRBV7-3	few	TRBJ1-1	NA	TGTGCCAGTCAGCTCGGGGGTCAGAACACTGAAGCTTTCTTT	CASQLGGQNTEAFF